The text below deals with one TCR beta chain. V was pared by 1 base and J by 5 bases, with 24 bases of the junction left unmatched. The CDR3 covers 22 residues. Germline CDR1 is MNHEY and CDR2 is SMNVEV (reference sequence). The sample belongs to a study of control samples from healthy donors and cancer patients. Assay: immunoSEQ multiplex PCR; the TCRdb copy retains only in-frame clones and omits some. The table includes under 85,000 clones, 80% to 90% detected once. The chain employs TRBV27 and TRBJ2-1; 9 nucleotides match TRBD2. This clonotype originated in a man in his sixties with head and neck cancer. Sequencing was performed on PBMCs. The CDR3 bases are TGTGCCAGCAGTTTATTTTCAGGGCAGGCGGGAGGGCCTAGAAGAGGGCACAATGAGCAGTTCTTC. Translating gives CASSLFSGQAGGPRRGHNEQFF.